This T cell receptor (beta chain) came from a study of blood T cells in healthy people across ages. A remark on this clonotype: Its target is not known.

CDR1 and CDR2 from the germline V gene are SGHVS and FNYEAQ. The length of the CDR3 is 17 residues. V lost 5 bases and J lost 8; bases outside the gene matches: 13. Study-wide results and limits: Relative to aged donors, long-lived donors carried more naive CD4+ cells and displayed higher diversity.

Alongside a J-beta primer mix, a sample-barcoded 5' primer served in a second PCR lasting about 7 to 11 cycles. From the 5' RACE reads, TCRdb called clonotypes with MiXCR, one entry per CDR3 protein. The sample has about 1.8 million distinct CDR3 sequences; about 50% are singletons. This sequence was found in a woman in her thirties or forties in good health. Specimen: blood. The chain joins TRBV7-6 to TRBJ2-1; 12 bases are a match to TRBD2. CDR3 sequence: CASSPLGASGGAHEQFF. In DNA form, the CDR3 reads TGTGCCAGCAGCCCCCTCGGGGCTAGCGGGGGGGCGCATGAGCAGTTCTTC.